The 8 T cell receptor beta chains reported below all come from one sample, sequenced in a study of T cell responses to AZD1222 COVID-19 vaccine. Libraries were prepared by immunoSEQ multiplex PCR; TCRdb keeps only in-frame clonotypes and omits some of them. The sample yields roughly 150,000 clones, roughly nine tenths seen once. The sequencing here drew on peripheral blood, taken on day 0 of AZD1222 vaccination. All receptors derive from an adult in good health.

This chain links TRBV7-3 with TRBJ2-7; perhaps TRBD2 as D (5 bases). This CDR3 is built from 13 residues. Trimming left V 2 bases short and J 7 bases short, with 12 bases between. Germline V gene lookup returns CDR1 SGHTA and CDR2 FQGTGA. CDR3 amino acids: CASSLYEGGEQYF. CDR3 DNA: TGTGCCAGCAGCTTATATGAGGGTGGGGAGCAGTACTTC. Combining the CDR3 with reference TRBV7-3 and TRBJ2-7 gives the whole variable domain GAGVSQTPSNKVTEKGKYVELRCDPISGHTALYWYRQSLGQGPEFLIYFQGTGAADDSGLPNDRFFAVRPEGSVSTLKIQRTERGDSAVYLCASSLYEGGEQYFGPGTRLTVT.

This rearrangement joins TRBV18 to TRBJ2-7; D unclear. V shed 3 bases and J shed 4 bases, with 7 bases lying between them. There are 12 residues in the CDR3. CDR1 and CDR2 (germline): KGHSH, LQKENI. The CDR3 sequence is CASSPTKYEQYF. For the CDR3, the DNA is TGTGCCAGCTCACCGACCAAGTACGAGCAGTACTTC.

V and J are TRBV30 and TRBJ2-6; unclear D gene. Trimming took off 5 bases at V and 0 bases at J, with 20 bases between the two ends. Germline V CDR1 and CDR2: GTSNPN, SVGIG (reference sequence). The CDR3 extends over 18 amino acids. Written as DNA, the CDR3 is TGTGCCTGGTCCTACTCGTATGAACGATTCTCTGGGGCCAACGTCCTGACTTTC. It translates to CAWSYSYERFSGANVLTF. Full variable domain (remainder filled in from reference TRBV30 and TRBJ2-6): SQTIHQWPATLVQPVGSPLSLECTVEGTSNPNLYWYRQAAGRGLQLLFYSVGIGQISSEVPQNLSASRPQDRQFILSSKKLLLSDSGFYLCAWSYSYERFSGANVLTFGAGSRLTVL.

The chain links TRBV11-2 to TRBJ1-1; 7 bases agree with TRBD1. This CDR3 has 14 amino acids. In germline, CDR1 is SGHAT, CDR2 FQNNGV. V lost 5 bases, J lost 3 bases, and 6 bases stayed unmatched. CDR3 region: CASSVQGTDTEAFF. The CDR3, as DNA: TGTGCCAGCAGCGTACAGGGGACGGACACTGAAGCTTTCTTT.

This chain links TRBV15 with TRBJ1-1, with 7 bases lining up with TRBD1. This CDR3 comprises 17 residues. J lost 7 bases, V lost 3 bases, and 17 bases had no gene match. Per germline, CDR1 LNHNV and CDR2 YYDKDF (reference sequence). The DNA for the CDR3 is TGTGCCACCAGCAGGGGAGGACAGGCGAAGCTCTCTTATGAAGCTTTCTTT. It is translated as CATSRGGQAKLSYEAFF. Variable domain in full (rest from reference TRBV15 and TRBJ1-1): DAMVIQNPRYQVTQFGKPVTLSCSQTLNHNVMYWYQQKSSQAPKLLFHYYDKDFNNEADTPDNFQSRRPNTSFCFLDIRSPGLGDTAMYLCATSRGGQAKLSYEAFFGQGTRLTVV.

The rearrangement uses TRBV11-3 and TRBJ1-6, with unresolved D. V shed 0 bases and J shed 8 bases, with 5 bases lying between them. The CDR3 contains 13 residues. Germline CDR1 is SGHNT and CDR2 is YENEEA. CDR3 nucleotide sequence: TGTGCCAGCAGCTTAGAGTCAGATTCACCCCTCCACTTT. Encoded protein: CASSLESDSPLHF.

The chain employs TRBV9 and TRBJ1-4; D perhaps matches TRBD1 (5 bases). Per germline, CDR1 SGDLS and CDR2 YYNGEE. CDR3 length: 15 residues. Trimming removed 4 bases at V and 6 bases at J, with 16 bases between. The CDR3 DNA sequence: TGTGCCAGCAGCCCGAGGGACCCTGGGGATGAAAAACTGTTTTTT. Translated, it gives CASSPRDPGDEKLFF.

This chain connects TRBV7-3 to TRBJ2-5, with 9 positions matching TRBD1. Unmatched junction bases numbered 3, after V lost 2 bases and J lost 5 bases. The CDR3 is made up of 14 amino acids. Germline V gene lookup returns CDR1 SGHTA and CDR2 FQGTGA. The CDR3 protein is CASSLDRGTETQYF. CDR3 coding DNA: TGTGCCAGCAGCTTAGACAGGGGGACTGAGACCCAGTACTTC. The full variable domain, in which reference TRBV7-3 and TRBJ2-5 provide the parts outside the CDR3, is GAGVSQTPSNKVTEKGKYVELRCDPISGHTALYWYRQSLGQGPEFLIYFQGTGAADDSGLPNDRFFAVRPEGSVSTLKIQRTERGDSAVYLCASSLDRGTETQYFGPGTRLLVL.